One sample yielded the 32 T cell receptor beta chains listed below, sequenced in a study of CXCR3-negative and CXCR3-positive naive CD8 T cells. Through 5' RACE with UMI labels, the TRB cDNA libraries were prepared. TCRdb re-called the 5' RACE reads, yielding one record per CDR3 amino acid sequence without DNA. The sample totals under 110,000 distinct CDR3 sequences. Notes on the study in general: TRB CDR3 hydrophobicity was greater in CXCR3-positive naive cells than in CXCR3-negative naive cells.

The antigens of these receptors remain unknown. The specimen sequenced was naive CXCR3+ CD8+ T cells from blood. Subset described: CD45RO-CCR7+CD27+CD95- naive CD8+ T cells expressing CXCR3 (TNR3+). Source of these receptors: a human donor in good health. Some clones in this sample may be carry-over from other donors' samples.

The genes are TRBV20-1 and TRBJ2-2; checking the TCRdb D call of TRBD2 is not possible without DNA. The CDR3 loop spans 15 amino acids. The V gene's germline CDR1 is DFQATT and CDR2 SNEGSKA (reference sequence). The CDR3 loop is CSARGLREPSGELFF.

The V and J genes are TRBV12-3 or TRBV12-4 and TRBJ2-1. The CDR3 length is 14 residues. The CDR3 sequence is CASSHRTRYNEQFF.

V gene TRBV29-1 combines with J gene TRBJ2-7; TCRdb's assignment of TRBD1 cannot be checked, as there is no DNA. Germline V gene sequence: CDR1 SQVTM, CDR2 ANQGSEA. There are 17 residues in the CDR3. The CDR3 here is CSVEWTGGPPGHYERYF.

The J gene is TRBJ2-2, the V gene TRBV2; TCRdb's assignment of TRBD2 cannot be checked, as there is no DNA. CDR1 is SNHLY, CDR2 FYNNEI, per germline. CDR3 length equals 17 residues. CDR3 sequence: CASSEAFSGRNTGELFF.

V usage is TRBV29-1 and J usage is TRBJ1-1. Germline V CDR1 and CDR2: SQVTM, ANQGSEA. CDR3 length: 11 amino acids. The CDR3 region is CSVDRVPEAFF.

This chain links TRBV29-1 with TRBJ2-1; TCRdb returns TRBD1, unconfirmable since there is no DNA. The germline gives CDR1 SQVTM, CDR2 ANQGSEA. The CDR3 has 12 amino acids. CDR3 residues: CSVVTGKNEQFF.

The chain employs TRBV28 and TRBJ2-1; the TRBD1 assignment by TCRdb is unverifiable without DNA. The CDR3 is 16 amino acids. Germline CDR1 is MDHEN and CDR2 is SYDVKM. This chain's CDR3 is CASREGHRGPNNEQFF.

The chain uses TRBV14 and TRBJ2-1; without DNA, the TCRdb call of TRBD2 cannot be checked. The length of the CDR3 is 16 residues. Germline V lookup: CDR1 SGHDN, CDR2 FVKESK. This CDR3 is CASSHLLAGGYNEQFF.

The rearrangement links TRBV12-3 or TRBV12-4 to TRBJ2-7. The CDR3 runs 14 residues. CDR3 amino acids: CASSLIGGSYEQYF.

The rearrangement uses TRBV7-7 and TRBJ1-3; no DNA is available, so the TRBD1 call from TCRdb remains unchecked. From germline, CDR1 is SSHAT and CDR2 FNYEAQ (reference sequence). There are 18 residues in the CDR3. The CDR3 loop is CASSFSLKRGRLQNTIYF.

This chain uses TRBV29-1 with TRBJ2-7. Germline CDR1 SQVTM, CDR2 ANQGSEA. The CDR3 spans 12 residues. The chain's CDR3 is CSVGKSSYEQYF.

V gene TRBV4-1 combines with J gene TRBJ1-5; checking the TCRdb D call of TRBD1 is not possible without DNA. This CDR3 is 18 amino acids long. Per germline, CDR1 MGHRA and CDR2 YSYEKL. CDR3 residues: CASSQGPGQPVIGQPQHF.

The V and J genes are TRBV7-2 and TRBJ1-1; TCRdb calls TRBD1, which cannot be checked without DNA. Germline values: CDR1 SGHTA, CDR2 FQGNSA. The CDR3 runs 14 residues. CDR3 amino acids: CASSWDGVNTEAFF.

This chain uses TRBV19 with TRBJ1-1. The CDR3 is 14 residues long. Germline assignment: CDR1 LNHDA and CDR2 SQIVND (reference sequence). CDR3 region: CASSLKYGTTEAFF.

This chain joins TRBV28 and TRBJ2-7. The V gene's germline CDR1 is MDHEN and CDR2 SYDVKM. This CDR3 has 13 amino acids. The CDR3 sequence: CASSKFSYYEQYF.

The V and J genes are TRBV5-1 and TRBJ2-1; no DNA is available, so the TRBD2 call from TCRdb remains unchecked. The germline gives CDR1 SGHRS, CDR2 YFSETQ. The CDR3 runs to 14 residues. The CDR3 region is CASRTRGGYNEQFF. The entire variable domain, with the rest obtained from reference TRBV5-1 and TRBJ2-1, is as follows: KAGVTQTPRYLIKTRGQQVTLSCSPISGHRSVSWYQQTPGQGLQFLFEYFSETQRNKGNFPGRFSGRQFSNSRSEMNVSTLELGDSALYLCASRTRGGYNEQFFGPGTRLTVL.

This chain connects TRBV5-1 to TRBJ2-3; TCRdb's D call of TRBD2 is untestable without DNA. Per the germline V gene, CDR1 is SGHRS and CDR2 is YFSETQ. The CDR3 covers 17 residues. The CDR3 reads CASSLVVAGDGGDTQYF.

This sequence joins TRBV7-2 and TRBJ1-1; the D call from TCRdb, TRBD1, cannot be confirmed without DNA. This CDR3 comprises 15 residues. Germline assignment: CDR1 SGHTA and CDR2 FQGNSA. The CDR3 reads CASSSRQASLTEAFF.

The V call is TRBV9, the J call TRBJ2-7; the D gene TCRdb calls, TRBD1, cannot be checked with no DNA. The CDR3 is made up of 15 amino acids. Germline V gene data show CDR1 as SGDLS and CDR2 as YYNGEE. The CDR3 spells CASTEGQGAGYEQYF.

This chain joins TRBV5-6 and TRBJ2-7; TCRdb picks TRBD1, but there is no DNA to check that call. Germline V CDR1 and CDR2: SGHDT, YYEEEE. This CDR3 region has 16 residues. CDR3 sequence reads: CASSLSGDRKTYEQYF.

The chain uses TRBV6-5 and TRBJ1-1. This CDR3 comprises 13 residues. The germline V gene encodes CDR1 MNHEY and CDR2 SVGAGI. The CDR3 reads CASSDSMNTEAFF.

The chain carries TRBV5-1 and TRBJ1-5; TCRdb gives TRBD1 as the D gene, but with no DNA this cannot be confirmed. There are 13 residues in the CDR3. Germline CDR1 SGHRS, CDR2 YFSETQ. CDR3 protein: CASSLVGRQPQHF. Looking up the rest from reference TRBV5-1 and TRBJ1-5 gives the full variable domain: KAGVTQTPRYLIKTRGQQVTLSCSPISGHRSVSWYQQTPGQGLQFLFEYFSETQRNKGNFPGRFSGRQFSNSRSEMNVSTLELGDSALYLCASSLVGRQPQHFGDGTRLSIL.

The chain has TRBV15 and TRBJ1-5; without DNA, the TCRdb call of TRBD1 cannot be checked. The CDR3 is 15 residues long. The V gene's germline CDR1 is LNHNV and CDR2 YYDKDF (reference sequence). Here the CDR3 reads CATSIDRGGNQPQHF.

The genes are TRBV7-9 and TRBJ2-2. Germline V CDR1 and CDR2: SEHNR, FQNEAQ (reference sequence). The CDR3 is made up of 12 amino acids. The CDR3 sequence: CASSPESGELFF.

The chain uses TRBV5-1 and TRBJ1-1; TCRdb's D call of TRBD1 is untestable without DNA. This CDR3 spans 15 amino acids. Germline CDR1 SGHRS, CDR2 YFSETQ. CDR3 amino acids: CASSLLQGTNTEAFF.

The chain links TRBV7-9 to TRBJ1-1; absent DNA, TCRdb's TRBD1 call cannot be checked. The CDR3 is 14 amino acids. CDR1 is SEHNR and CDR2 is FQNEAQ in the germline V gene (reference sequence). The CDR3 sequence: CASSSGTMETEDFF. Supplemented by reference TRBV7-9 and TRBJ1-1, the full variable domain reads DTGVSQNPRHKITKRGQNVTFRCDPISEHNRLYWYRQTLGQGPEFLTYFQNEAQLEKSRLLSDRFSAERPKGSFSTLEIQRTEQGDSAMYLCASSSGTMETEDFFGQGTRLTVV.

CDR3 sequence: CASSLVGWGQPTEAFF. The chain carries TRBV7-2 and TRBJ1-1; TCRdb's D call of TRBD1 is untestable without DNA. This CDR3 comprises 16 residues. The germline gives CDR1 SGHTA, CDR2 FQGNSA.

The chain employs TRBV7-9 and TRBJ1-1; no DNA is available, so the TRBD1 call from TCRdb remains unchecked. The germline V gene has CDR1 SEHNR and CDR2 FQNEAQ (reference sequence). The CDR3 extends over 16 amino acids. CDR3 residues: CASSPVAGSTYTEAFF.

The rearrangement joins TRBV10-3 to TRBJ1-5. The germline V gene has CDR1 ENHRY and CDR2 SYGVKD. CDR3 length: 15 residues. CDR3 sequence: CAISDSGLGNQPQHF.

The CDR3 protein is CASIQEASSTDTQYF. The chain carries TRBV2 and TRBJ2-3. Per germline, CDR1 SNHLY and CDR2 FYNNEI. There are 15 residues in the CDR3.

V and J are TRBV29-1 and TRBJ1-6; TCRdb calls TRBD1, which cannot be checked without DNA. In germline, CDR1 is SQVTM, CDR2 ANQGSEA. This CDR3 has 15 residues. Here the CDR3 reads CSVSGGANDNSPLHF.

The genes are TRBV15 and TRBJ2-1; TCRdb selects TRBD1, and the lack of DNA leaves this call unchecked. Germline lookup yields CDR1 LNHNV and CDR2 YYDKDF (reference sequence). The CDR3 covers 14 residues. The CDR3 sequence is CATSRTDQGNEQFF.